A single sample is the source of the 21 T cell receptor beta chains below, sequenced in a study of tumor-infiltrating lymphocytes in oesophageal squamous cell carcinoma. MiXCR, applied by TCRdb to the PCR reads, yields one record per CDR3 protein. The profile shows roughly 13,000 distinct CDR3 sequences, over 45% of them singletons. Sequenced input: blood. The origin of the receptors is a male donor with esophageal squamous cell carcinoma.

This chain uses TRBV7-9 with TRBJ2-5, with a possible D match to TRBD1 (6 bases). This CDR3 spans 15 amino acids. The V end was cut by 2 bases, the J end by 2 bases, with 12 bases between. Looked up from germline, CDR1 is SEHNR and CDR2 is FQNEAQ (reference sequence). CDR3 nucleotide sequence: TGTGCCAGCAGCTTACGCCCGACAGGTCAAGAGACCCAGTACTTC. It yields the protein CASSLRPTGQETQYF.

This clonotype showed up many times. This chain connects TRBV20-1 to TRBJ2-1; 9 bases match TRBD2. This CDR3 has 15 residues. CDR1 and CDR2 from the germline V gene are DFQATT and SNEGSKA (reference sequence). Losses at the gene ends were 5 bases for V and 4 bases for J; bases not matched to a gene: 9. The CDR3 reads CSAGSSGDVYNEQFF. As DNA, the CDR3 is TGCAGTGCTGGATCTAGCGGGGATGTATACAATGAGCAGTTCTTC.

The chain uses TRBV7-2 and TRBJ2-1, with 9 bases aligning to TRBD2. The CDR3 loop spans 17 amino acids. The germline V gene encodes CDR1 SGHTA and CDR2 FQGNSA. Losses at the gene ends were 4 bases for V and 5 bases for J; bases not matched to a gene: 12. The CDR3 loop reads CASSSPGGGGVHNEQFF. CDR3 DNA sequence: TGTGCCAGCAGCTCCCCGGGGGGCGGGGGGGTCCACAATGAGCAGTTCTTC.

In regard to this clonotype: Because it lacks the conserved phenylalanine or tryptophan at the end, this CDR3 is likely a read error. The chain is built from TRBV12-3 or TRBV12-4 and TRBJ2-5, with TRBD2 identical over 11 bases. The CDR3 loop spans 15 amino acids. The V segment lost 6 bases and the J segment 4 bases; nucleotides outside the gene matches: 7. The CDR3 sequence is CASRLLAGVGETQYL. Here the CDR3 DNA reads TGTGCCAGCAGGTTACTAGCGGGAGTGGGAGAGACCCAGTACCTC.

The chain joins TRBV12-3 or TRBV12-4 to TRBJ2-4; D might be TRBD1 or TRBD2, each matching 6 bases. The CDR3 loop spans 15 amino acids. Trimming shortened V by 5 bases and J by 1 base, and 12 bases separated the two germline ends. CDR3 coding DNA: TGTGCCAGCAGTGCTAGGGGGAGGGCCAAAAACATTCAGTACTTC. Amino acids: CASSARGRAKNIQYF.

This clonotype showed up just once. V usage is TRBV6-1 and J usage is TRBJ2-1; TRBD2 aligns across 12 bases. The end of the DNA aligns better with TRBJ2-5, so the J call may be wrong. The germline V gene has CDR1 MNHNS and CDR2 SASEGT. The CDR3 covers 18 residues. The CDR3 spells CASSEGFLAGGPRETQYF. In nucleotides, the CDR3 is TGTGCCAGCAGTGAAGGGTTCCTAGCGGGAGGGCCTCGAGAGACCCAGTACTTC.

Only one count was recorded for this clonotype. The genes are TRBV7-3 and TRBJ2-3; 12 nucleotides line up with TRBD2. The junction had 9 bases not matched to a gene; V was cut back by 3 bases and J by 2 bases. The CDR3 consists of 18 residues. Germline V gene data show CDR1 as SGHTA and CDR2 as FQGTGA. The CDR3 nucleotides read TGTGCCAGCAGCTTGCTAGCGGGAGGGCCAGACCTCACAGATACGCAGTATTTT. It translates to CASSLLAGGPDLTDTQYF. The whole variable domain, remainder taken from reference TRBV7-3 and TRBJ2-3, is GAGVSQTPSNKVTEKGKYVELRCDPISGHTALYWYRQSLGQGPEFLIYFQGTGAADDSGLPNDRFFAVRPEGSVSTLKIQRTERGDSAVYLCASSLLAGGPDLTDTQYFGPGTRLTVL.

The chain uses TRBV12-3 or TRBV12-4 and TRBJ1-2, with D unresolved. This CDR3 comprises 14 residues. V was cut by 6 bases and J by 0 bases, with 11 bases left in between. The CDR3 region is CASSRVRPNYGYTF. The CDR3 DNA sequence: TGTGCCAGCAGCCGAGTACGGCCTAACTATGGCTACACCTTC.

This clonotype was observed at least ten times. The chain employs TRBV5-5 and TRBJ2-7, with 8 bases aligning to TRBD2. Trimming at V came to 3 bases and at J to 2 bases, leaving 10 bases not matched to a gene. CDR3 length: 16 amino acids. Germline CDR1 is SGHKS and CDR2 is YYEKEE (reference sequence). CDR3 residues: CASSSRGGAGAYEQYF. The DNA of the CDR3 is TGTGCCAGCAGCTCCCGGGGTGGAGCGGGAGCCTACGAGCAGTACTTC.

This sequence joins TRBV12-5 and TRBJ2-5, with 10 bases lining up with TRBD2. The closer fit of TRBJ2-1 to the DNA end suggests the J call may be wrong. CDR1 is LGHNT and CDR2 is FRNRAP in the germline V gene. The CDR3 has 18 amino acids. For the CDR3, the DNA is TGTGCTAGTGGTTTGGTGTCCATACTAGCGGGATTCCACAATGAGCAGTTCTTC. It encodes CASGLVSILAGFHNEQFF.

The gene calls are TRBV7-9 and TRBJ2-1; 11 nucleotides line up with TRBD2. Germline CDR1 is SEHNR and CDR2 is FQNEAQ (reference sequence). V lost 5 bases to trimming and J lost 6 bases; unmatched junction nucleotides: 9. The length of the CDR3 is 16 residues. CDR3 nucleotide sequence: TGTGCCAGCAGCCCCTCACTAGCGGGGGCCACCAATGAGCAGTTCTTC. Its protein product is CASSPSLAGATNEQFF. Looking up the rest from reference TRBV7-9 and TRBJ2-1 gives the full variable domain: DTGVSQNPRHKITKRGQNVTFRCDPISEHNRLYWYRQTLGQGPEFLTYFQNEAQLEKSRLLSDRFSAERPKGSFSTLEIQRTEQGDSAMYLCASSPSLAGATNEQFFGPGTRLTVL.

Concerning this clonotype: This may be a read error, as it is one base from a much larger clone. The CDR3 coding sequence is TGTGCCAGCAGTCAACAAGCGGGAGGGAGGGACAATGAGCAGTACTTC. Translating it yields CASSQQAGGRDNEQYF. The genes are TRBV6-1 and TRBJ2-5; the match to TRBD2 covers 10 bases. V gave up 5 bases and J gave up 11 bases; unmatched junction bases: 17. Germline CDR1 and CDR2: MNHNS and SASEGT. This CDR3 comprises 16 residues.

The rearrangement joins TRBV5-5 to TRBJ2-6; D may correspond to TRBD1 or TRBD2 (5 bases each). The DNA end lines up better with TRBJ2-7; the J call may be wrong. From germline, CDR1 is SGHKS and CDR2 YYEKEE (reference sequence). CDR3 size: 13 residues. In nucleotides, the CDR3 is TGTGCCAGCAGCTTACTAGGGGCCTACGAGCAGTACTTC. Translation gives CASSLLGAYEQYF.

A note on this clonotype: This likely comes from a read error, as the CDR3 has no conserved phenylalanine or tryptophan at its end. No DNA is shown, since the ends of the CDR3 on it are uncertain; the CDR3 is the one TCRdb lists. The CDR3 loop is CASSRLAESLQYFGS. This chain connects TRBV7-2 to TRBJ2-5; the table's TRBD2 call for D was not verified on the DNA. The CDR3 length equals 15 residues, ends included. Germline CDR1 reads SGHTA; CDR2 reads FQGNSA.

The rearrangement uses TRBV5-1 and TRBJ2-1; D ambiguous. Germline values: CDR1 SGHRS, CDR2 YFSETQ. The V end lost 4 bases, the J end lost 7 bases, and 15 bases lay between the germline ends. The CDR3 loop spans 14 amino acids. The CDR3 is CASSIGIGWNEQFF. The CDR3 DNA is TGCGCCAGCAGCATCGGTATAGGTTGGAATGAGCAGTTCTTC.

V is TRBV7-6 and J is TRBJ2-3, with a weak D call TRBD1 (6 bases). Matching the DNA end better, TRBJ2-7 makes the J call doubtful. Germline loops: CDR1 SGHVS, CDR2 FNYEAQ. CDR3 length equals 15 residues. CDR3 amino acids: CASSLVPGEGYEQYF. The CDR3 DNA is TGTGCCAGCAGCTTAGTGCCAGGGGAAGGCTACGAGCAGTACTTC.

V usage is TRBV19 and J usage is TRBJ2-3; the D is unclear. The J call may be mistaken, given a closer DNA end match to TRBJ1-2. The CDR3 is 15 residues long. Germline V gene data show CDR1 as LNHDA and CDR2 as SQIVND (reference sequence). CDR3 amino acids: CASSLITERNYGYTF. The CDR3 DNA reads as TGTGCCAGTAGTCTGATCACAGAAAGAAACTATGGCTACACCTTC.

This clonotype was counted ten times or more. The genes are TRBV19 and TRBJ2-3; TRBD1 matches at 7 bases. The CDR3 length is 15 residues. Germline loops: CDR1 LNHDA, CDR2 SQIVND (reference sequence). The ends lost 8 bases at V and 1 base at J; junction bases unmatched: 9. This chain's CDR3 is CASHRGPGGTDTQYF. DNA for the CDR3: TGTGCCAGTCACAGGGGACCAGGGGGCACAGATACGCAGTATTTT.

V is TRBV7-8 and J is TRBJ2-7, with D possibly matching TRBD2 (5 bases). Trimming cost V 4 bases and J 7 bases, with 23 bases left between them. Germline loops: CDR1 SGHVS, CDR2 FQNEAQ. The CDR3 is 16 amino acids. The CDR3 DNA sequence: TGTGCCAGCAGCTCCCTCCCCCTAGCAATATTGGAGGAGCAGTACTTC. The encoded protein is CASSSLPLAILEEQYF.

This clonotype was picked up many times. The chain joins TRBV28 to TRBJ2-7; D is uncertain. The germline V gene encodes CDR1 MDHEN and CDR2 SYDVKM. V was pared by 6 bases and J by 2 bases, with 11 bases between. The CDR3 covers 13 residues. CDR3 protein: CASSTAPTYEQYF. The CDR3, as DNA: TGTGCCAGCAGCACCGCCCCTACCTACGAGCAGTACTTC.

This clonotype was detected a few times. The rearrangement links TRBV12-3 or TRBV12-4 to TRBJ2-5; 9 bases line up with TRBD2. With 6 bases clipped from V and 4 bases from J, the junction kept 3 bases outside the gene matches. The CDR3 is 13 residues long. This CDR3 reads CASSLAGRETQYF. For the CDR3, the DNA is TGTGCCAGCAGCCTAGCGGGAAGAGAGACCCAGTACTTC.